This T cell receptor beta chain was captured in a study of T cells in Graves' hyperthyroidism and ophthalmopathy. This clonotype has just a few counts. Criteria for exclusion of patients were uncontrolled infection, other autoimmune disease, pregnancy or lactation. From RNA transcripts, TCR beta CDR3 regions were amplified. First-round RT-PCR with HTBI primers amplified the TCR CDR3 region. Using its own MiXCR run on the multiplex PCR reads, TCRdb lists one record per CDR3 protein. Altogether 500,000 to 550,000 distinct CDR3 sequences are present, about a fifth being singletons, with the ten largest covering 26%. Sequencing was carried out using blood. The source is a young man with Graves' hyperthyroidism.

Written as DNA, the CDR3 is TGTGCCAGCAGCGTAGAGACAGCCGACCCACTTTGGAGACCTGGGGCCAACGTCCTGACTTTC. Protein sequence: CASSVETADPLWRPGANVLTF. The V and J genes are TRBV9 and TRBJ2-6, with D possibly being TRBD1 (5 bases). Trimming shortened V by 0 bases and J by 2 bases, and 24 bases separated the two germline ends. In germline, CDR1 is SGDLS, CDR2 YYNGEE. The CDR3 runs 21 residues. The whole variable domain, remainder taken from reference TRBV9 and TRBJ2-6, is DSGVTQTPKHLITATGQRVTLRCSPRSGDLSVYWYQQSLDQGLQFLIQYYNGEERAKGNILERFSAQQFPDLHSELNLSSLELGDSALYFCASSVETADPLWRPGANVLTFGAGSRLTVL.